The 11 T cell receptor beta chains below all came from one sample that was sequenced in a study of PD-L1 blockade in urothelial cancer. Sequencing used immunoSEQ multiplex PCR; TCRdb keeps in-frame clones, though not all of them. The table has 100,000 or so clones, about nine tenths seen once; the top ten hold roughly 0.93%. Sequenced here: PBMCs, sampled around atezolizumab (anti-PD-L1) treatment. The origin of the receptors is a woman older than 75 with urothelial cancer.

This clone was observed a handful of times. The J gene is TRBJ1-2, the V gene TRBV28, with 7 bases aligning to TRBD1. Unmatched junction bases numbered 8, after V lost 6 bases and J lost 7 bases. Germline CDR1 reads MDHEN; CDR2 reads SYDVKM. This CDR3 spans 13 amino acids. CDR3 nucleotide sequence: TGTGCCAGCAGGGGGAGACAGGGTGGTGGCTACACCTTC. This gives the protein CASRGRQGGGYTF.

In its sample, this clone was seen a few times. CDR3 in amino acids: CASSQYQAANTEAFF. CDR3 nucleotide sequence: TGTGCCAGCAGCCAATATCAGGCAGCAAACACTGAAGCTTTCTTT. The rearrangement links TRBV4-2 to TRBJ1-1, with D hard to call. The V end lost 2 bases, the J end lost 2 bases, and 12 bases lay between the germline ends. This CDR3 has 15 residues. Germline values: CDR1 LGHNA, CDR2 YNFKEQ.

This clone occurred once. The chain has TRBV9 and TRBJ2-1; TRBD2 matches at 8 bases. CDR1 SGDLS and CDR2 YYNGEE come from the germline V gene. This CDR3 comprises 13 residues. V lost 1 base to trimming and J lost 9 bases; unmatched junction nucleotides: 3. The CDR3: CASSVMAGGEQFF. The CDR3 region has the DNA TGTGCCAGCAGCGTAATGGCGGGAGGTGAGCAGTTCTTC.

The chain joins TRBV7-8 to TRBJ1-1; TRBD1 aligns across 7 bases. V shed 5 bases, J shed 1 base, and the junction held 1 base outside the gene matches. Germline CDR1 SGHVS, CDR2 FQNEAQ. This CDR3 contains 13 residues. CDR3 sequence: CASSRDRNTEAFF. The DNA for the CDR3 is TGTGCCAGCAGCCGGGACAGGAACACTGAAGCTTTCTTT.

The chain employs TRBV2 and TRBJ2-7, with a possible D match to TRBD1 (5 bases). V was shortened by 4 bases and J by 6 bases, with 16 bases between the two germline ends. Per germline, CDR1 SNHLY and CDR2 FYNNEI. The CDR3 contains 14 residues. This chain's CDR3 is CASSGLIQGSEQYF. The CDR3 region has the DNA TGTGCCAGCAGTGGGCTTATTCAGGGAAGCGAGCAGTACTTC.

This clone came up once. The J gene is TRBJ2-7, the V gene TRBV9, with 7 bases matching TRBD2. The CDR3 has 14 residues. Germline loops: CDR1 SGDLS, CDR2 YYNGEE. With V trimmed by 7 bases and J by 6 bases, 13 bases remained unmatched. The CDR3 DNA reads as TGTGCCAGCCACCCTTCTGTGGGGGGGGGCGAGCAGTACTTC. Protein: CASHPSVGGGEQYF.

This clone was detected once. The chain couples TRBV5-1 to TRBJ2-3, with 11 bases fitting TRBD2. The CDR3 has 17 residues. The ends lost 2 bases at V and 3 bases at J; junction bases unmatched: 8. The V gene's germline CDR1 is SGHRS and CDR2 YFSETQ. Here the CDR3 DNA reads TGCGCCAGCAGCTTCCCCCTTAGGACTAGCGGGACAGATACGCAGTATTTT. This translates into CASSFPLRTSGTDTQYF.

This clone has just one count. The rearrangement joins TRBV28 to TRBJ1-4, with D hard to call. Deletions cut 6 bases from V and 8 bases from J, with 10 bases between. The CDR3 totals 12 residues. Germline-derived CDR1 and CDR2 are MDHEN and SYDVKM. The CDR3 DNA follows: TGTGCCAGCAGGCTCACTACAGAAAAACTGTTTTTT. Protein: CASRLTTEKLFF.

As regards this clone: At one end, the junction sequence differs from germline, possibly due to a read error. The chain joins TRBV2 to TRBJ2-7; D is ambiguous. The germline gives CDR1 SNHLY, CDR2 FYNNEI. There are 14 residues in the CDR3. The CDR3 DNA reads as TGTGCCAGCAGTGACTTTGAAATACGCTACGGGCAGTACTTC. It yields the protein CASSDFEIRYGQYF.

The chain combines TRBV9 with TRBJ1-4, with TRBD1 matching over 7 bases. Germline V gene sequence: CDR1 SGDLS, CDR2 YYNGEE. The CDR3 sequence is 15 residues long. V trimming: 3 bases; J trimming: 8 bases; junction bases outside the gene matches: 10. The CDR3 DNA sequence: TGTGCCAGCAGCGCCGAACAGGGGTTAGGGGAAAAACTGTTTTTT. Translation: CASSAEQGLGEKLFF. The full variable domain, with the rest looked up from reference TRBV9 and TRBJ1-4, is DSGVTQTPKHLITATGQRVTLRCSPRSGDLSVYWYQQSLDQGLQFLIQYYNGEERAKGNILERFSAQQFPDLHSELNLSSLELGDSALYFCASSAEQGLGEKLFFGSGTQLSVL.

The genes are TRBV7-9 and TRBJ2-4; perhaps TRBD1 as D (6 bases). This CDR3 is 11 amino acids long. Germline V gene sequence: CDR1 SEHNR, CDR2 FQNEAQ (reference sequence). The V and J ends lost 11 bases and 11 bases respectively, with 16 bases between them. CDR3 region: CAGYSEGVQYF. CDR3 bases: TGTGCCGGATACTCAGAGGGGGTTCAGTACTTC.